This T cell receptor (beta chain) was identified in a study of cytomegalovirus exposure and HLA in healthy donors. Primers for the PCR totalled 60 Vbeta and 13 Jbeta. Sequencing used immunoSEQ multiplex PCR; TCRdb keeps in-frame clones, though not all of them. The sample includes about 210,000 clones, about 81% of them seen just once. CDR1 is GTSNPN, CDR2 SVGIG, per germline (reference sequence). After removal of 3 bases from V and 9 bases from J, the junction contained 14 bases not matched to a gene. The CDR3 extends over 18 amino acids. Regarding this clone: Its target is unknown.

Study-level results: Under in vitro conditions, a few CMV-associated chains were confirmed as specific for CMV antigens. A later examination showed that TCR association rates differed by HLA locus, with DRB1 most and HLA-C fewest. Previous analysis showed most TCR beta V segments were productive about 90% or about 30% of the time.

The chain is built from TRBV30 and TRBJ2-1, with 16 bases fitting TRBD2. This clonotype was sampled from a man in his forties in good health and CMV-seropositive. The sequenced material came from PBMCs. The CDR3: CAWRDLRGLAGGLSEQFF. CDR3 DNA: TGTGCCTGGAGGGACCTCCGGGGACTAGCGGGAGGGTTGAGTGAGCAGTTCTTC.